This T cell receptor beta chain was captured in a study of blood T cell repertoires in COVID-19. Study processing details: It was from reference gene primer amplification that nucleated cell counts were estimated. Generated by immunoSEQ multiplex PCR, the TCRdb table keeps only in-frame clones and is missing some. The V and J calls and the clone size are those of that table, but D and trimming were determined from the DNA. There are about 160,000 clones in the sample; roughly 90% occur only once, and around 4% lies in the top ten. The CDR3 totals 14 residues. The J segment lost 7 bases and the V segment lost 8 bases, leaving 10 bases of the junction unmatched. CDR1 is MNHNY and CDR2 is SVGAGI in the germline V gene (reference sequence).

The J gene is TRBJ1-3, the V gene TRBV6-6, with 8 bases lining up with TRBD1. Specimen: peripheral blood. The sequence was collected from a woman in her seventies with acute or convalescent COVID-19. In DNA, the CDR3 is TGTGCCAGCTCCCAGCCGGGACAGGCGAACACCATATATTTT. This codes for CASSQPGQANTIYF.